Below, one T cell receptor (beta chain) is given with its context. This sample includes further DNA sequences coding for the same CDR3. This entry comes from a study of shared T cell receptors in the human thymus. Sequencing used immunoSEQ multiplex PCR; TCRdb keeps in-frame clones, though not all of them. The table includes under 450,000 clones, more than 85% detected once. Germline V gene lookup returns CDR1 GTSNPN and CDR2 SVGIG (reference sequence). The CDR3 extends over 16 amino acids. The germline V and J ends were trimmed by 0 bases and 8 bases, with 20 bases remaining between them. The rearrangement joins TRBV30 to TRBJ2-1; D may be TRBD2 (7 bases). This receptor was obtained from a human donor. Sequencing used thymocytes. The CDR3 protein is CAWSVVASGEGDEQFF. CDR3 sequence (DNA): TGTGCCTGGAGTGTAGTGGCCAGCGGGGAGGGGGATGAGCAGTTCTTC.